One sample yielded the 16 T cell receptor beta chains listed below, sequenced in a study of T cell responses to AZD1222 COVID-19 vaccine. The protocol was immunoSEQ multiplex PCR, while the TCRdb copy is restricted to in-frame clones and leaves out a portion. The table records about 120,000 clones, roughly 87% of them present only once. The source material was peripheral blood, sampled on day 0 of AZD1222 vaccination. These TCRs come from an adult in good health.

This chain uses TRBV27 with TRBJ2-3, with D uncertain. Germline V gene lookup returns CDR1 MNHEY and CDR2 SMNVEV (reference sequence). The CDR3 has 14 amino acids. Trimming removed 2 bases from V and 4 bases from J, with 10 bases in between. The CDR3 is CASSLPDRPDTQYF. CDR3 in DNA: TGTGCCAGCAGTTTACCGGACCGTCCAGATACGCAGTATTTT.

As DNA, the CDR3 is TGTGCCAGCAGTTACTCGACGACAGGGACTCCAGTAGGCTACACCTTC. It encodes CASSYSTTGTPVGYTF. The V gene is TRBV6-5, the J gene TRBJ1-2, with 7 bases fitting TRBD1. The CDR3 runs 16 residues. The V and J ends lost 0 bases and 8 bases, in that order; junction bases with no gene match: 12. Germline CDR1 is MNHEY and CDR2 is SVGAGI.

A single count supports this clone. This chain connects TRBV27 to TRBJ2-3; maybe TRBD1 (6 bases). This CDR3 region has 17 residues. V lost 3 bases and J lost 4, with 20 bases in between. Germline values: CDR1 MNHEY, CDR2 SMNVEV (reference sequence). The CDR3 protein is CASSFRQGRVFSDTQYF. Written as DNA, the CDR3 is TGTGCCAGCAGTTTTAGGCAGGGGAGAGTTTTCTCAGATACGCAGTATTTT.

As DNA, the CDR3 is TGCGCCAGCAGCTCAGGCGGAGGCTCCTACAATGAGCAGTTCTTC. This gives the protein CASSSGGGSYNEQFF. The rearrangement joins TRBV5-1 to TRBJ2-1; D perhaps matches TRBD2 (5 bases). CDR1 is SGHRS, CDR2 YFSETQ, per germline. The V gene lost 3 bases and the J gene lost 0 bases, with 10 bases spanning the gap. The CDR3 length is 15 residues.

This clone was counted a few times. The rearrangement joins TRBV5-3 to TRBJ1-5; 12 nucleotides line up with TRBD1. TRBV5-3 is noted as an ORF with a role that remains uncertain. Trimming removed 3 bases from V and 6 bases from J; junction bases left unmatched: 7. The CDR3 contains 16 residues. CDR3 residues: CARSWPGQGAGQPQHF. Written as DNA, the CDR3 is TGTGCCAGAAGCTGGCCGGGACAGGGGGCGGGTCAGCCCCAGCATTTT.

This sequence joins TRBV18 and TRBJ2-7; D tentatively reads TRBD1 or TRBD2 (6 bases each). This CDR3 region has 15 residues. Between the trimmed V and J ends, which lost 3 bases and 7 bases, there was a span of 19 bases. CDR1 is KGHSH and CDR2 is LQKENI in the germline V gene. The CDR3 DNA reads as TGTGCCAGCTCACCTGGGACGGGGGCCCTCGGGGAGCAGTACTTC. It specifies CASSPGTGALGEQYF.

This chain connects TRBV6-5 to TRBJ2-1; D possibly corresponds to TRBD2 (5 bases). From germline, CDR1 is MNHEY and CDR2 SVGAGI. The V end lost 10 bases, the J end lost 5 bases, and 18 bases lay between the germline ends. This CDR3 region has 14 residues. The CDR3 region is CATSERSPNNEQFF. The CDR3 DNA is TGTGCCACCTCGGAGCGGTCCCCCAACAATGAGCAGTTCTTC.

The chain is built from TRBV2 and TRBJ2-3, with a tentative D call TRBD2 (5 bases). V was trimmed by 8 bases and J by 0 bases, leaving 12 bases between them. CDR3 length: 14 residues. Germline loops: CDR1 SNHLY, CDR2 FYNNEI. Here the CDR3 DNA reads TGTGCCAGCGGGCGGGTCACTAGCACAGATACGCAGTATTTT. It translates to CASGRVTSTDTQYF.

This chain links TRBV30 with TRBJ1-4, with D perhaps matching TRBD1 (6 bases). CDR1 is GTSNPN and CDR2 is SVGIG in the germline V gene (reference sequence). This CDR3 has 14 amino acids. V dropped 5 bases and J dropped 6 bases, with 16 bases sitting between them. The CDR3 loop is CAWGGDTGYEKLFF. The CDR3 nucleotides read TGTGCCTGGGGGGGGGACACAGGATATGAAAAACTGTTTTTT.

The DNA for the CDR3 is TGCAGCGTTGCTCTCTCTGGGACTAGCGGGAGTTACGAGCAGTACTTC. It yields the protein CSVALSGTSGSYEQYF. The rearrangement links TRBV29-1 to TRBJ2-7; TRBD2 matches at 14 bases. J lost 4 bases, V lost 4 bases, and 9 bases had no gene match. CDR3 size: 16 residues. Germline CDR1 is SQVTM and CDR2 is ANQGSEA.

The V gene is TRBV28, the J gene TRBJ1-2, with a tentative D call TRBD1 (5 bases). The germline V gene encodes CDR1 MDHEN and CDR2 SYDVKM. This CDR3 is built from 15 residues. V lost 6 bases, J lost 2 bases, and 16 bases lay in between. CDR3 bases: TGTGCCAGCAGCTATAGGGGCAGCCGGAACTATGGCTACACCTTC. The encoded protein is CASSYRGSRNYGYTF.

This clone appeared a single time. The gene calls are TRBV28 and TRBJ2-6; unclear D gene. CDR3 length equals 16 residues. The V and J ends lost 4 bases and 1 base respectively, with 11 bases between them. Per germline, CDR1 MDHEN and CDR2 SYDVKM. CDR3 sequence reads: CASSSPPSSGANVLTF. CDR3 bases: TGTGCCAGCAGTTCCCCCCCCTCTTCTGGGGCCAACGTCCTGACTTTC.

The V gene is TRBV15, the J gene TRBJ1-4; 8 bases fit TRBD1. The ends lost 0 bases at V and 7 bases at J; junction bases unmatched: 4. This CDR3 has 15 residues. Germline values: CDR1 LNHNV, CDR2 YYDKDF (reference sequence). The CDR3 coding sequence is TGTGCCACCAGCAGAGATGGACAGGGAAGTGAAAAACTGTTTTTT. Its translation is CATSRDGQGSEKLFF.

The rearrangement links TRBV6-5 to TRBJ1-6, with D uncertain. CDR1 is MNHEY and CDR2 is SVGAGI in the germline V gene. Trimming removed 7 bases from V and 9 bases from J, with 13 bases in between. CDR3 length equals 13 residues. The CDR3 DNA is TGTGCCAGCATTTCTACAGAACTTTCACCCCTCCACTTT. Translated: CASISTELSPLHF.

J is TRBJ2-3 and V is TRBV6-5, with 7 bases fitting TRBD2. The junction had 4 bases not matched to a gene; V was cut back by 2 bases and J by 2 bases. CDR1 and CDR2 (germline): MNHEY, SVGAGI. The CDR3 length is 15 residues. The CDR3 nucleotides read TGTGCCAGCAGTTACGGAAGCGGGAACACAGATACGCAGTATTTT. It is translated as CASSYGSGNTDTQYF.

The J gene is TRBJ1-5, the V gene TRBV6-5; unclear D gene. Per germline, CDR1 MNHEY and CDR2 SVGAGI. This CDR3 comprises 14 residues. Trimming took off 5 bases at V and 2 bases at J, with 10 bases between the two ends. For the CDR3, the DNA is TGTGCCAGCAGTACCATCCGAGGCAATCAGCCCCAGCATTTT. Translating gives CASSTIRGNQPQHF.